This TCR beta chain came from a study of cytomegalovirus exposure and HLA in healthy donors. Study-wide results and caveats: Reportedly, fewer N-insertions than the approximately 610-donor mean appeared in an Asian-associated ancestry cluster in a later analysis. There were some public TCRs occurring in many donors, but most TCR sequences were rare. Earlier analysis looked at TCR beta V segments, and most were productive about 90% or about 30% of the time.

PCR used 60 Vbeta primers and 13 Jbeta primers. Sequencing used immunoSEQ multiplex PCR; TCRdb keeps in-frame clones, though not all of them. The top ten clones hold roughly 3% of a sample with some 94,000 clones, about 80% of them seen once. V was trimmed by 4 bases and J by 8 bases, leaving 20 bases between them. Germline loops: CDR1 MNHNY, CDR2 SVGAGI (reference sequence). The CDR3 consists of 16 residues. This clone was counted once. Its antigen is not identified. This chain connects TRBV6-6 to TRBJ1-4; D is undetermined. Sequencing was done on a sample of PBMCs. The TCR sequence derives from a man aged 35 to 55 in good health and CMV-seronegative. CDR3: CASSSPERGNYEKLFF. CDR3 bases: TGTGCCAGCAGTTCTCCTGAGCGGGGTAACTACGAAAAACTGTTTTTT.